Presented here are 32 T cell receptor beta chains from one specimen sequenced in a study of T cell responses to AZD1222 COVID-19 vaccine (dated by TCRdb to the early 2020s). The time point label for this specimen denotes: about 28 days (+/-7) after the second vaccine dose. Taken with the paper, the label for treatment or condition translates to: meningococcal conjugate vaccine given as trial control. Library prep was done by the immunoSEQ multiplex PCR assay. TCRdb took over this immuneACCESS table, retaining in-frame rearrangements with V and J assigned. Such tables are incomplete; in checked studies, under half of the missing clones stem from an unresolved V gene, and the remainder is unexplained. Here the sample has about 180,000 clones; 85% to 95% occur a single time. Around 0.96% of the sample lies in the top ten. Sequences were derived from peripheral blood, sampled 28 days after the second dose of the MenACWY control vaccine. All receptors derive from an adult who received the MenACWY meningococcal vaccine as a control.

V gene TRBV5-8 combines with J gene TRBJ2-7, with D possibly being TRBD1 or TRBD2 (6 bases each). This CDR3 contains 14 residues. Germline assignment: CDR1 SGHTS and CDR2 YDEGEE. Trimming removed 4 bases at V and 7 bases at J, with 18 bases between. The CDR3 reads CASSRDRGLEEQYF. The CDR3 DNA reads TGTGCCAGCAGCCGGGATCGGGGGCTAGAAGAGCAGTACTTC.

J is TRBJ2-5 and V is TRBV19; a possible D gene is TRBD2 (6 bases). Between the trimmed V and J ends, which lost 5 bases and 2 bases, there was a span of 12 bases. The CDR3 has 14 residues. CDR1 and CDR2 (germline): LNHDA, SQIVND (reference sequence). This CDR3 reads CASSLLADQETQYF. CDR3 coding DNA: TGTGCCAGTAGTTTATTAGCGGATCAAGAGACCCAGTACTTC.

The count of this clone is one. V and J are TRBV3-1 (or the pseudogene TRBV3-2) and TRBJ1-1; D not certain. Deletions cut 1 base from V and 5 bases from J, with 14 bases between. The length of the CDR3 is 15 residues. The germline CDR1 and CDR2 sequences are LGHDT and YNNKEL (reference sequence). The CDR3 DNA is TGTGCCAGCAGCCAAGCGGTGGGCTCGGGAACTGAAGCTTTCTTT. Amino acids: CASSQAVGSGTEAFF.

This chain connects TRBV5-4 to TRBJ1-2; D not resolved. Between the trimmed V and J ends, which lost 0 bases and 4 bases, there was a span of 7 bases. CDR3 length equals 13 residues. Germline V gives CDR1 SGHNT, CDR2 YYREEE (reference sequence). The CDR3 DNA reads TGTGCCAGCAGCTTGGAGCCTAGCTATGGCTACACCTTC. As protein: CASSLEPSYGYTF. Full variable domain (missing parts from reference TRBV5-4 and TRBJ1-2): ETGVTQSPTHLIKTRGQQVTLRCSSQSGHNTVSWYQQALGQGPQFIFQYYREEENGRGNFPPRFSGLQFPNYSSELNVNALELDDSALYLCASSLEPSYGYTFGSGTRLTVV.

The chain combines TRBV27 with TRBJ1-6, with D perhaps matching TRBD1 (5 bases). The V and J ends lost 3 bases and 6 bases respectively, with 9 bases between them. The CDR3 spans 14 residues. The germline V gene has CDR1 MNHEY and CDR2 SMNVEV (reference sequence). In DNA, the CDR3 is TGTGCCAGCAGTTTTATCAGGGCTAATTCACCCCTCCACTTT. This translates into CASSFIRANSPLHF.

The chain uses TRBV4-1 and TRBJ1-2; unclear D gene. The V end was cut by 1 base, the J end by 4 bases, with 7 bases between. CDR1 is MGHRA and CDR2 is YSYEKL in the germline V gene. The CDR3 extends over 13 amino acids. The CDR3 coding sequence is TGCGCCAGCAGCCAAGCCCGAGGCTATGGCTACACCTTC. This codes for CASSQARGYGYTF.

The gene calls are TRBV4-2 and TRBJ1-2; tentative D call: TRBD1 (6 bases). The CDR3 sequence is 13 residues long. Germline V gene data show CDR1 as LGHNA and CDR2 as YNFKEQ. V was shortened by 2 bases and J by 2 bases, with 6 bases between the two germline ends. The CDR3 loop reads CASSQTGNYGYTF. CDR3 nucleotides: TGTGCCAGCAGCCAAACAGGGAACTATGGCTACACCTTC.

The rearrangement joins TRBV6-5 to TRBJ1-1; D is perhaps TRBD1 (5 bases). V lost 6 bases, J lost 3 bases, and 14 bases lay in between. Germline CDR1 reads MNHEY; CDR2 reads SVGAGI. There are 14 residues in the CDR3. CDR3 nucleotide sequence: TGTGCCAGCAGACCCGGGGGAACGGACACTGAAGCTTTCTTT. This encodes CASRPGGTDTEAFF.

Note on this clone: Other DNA sequences in this specimen translate into the identical CDR3. V usage is TRBV11-3 and J usage is TRBJ1-1; D is unclear. The CDR3 spans 13 residues. The V gene's germline CDR1 is SGHNT and CDR2 YENEEA. V was trimmed by 4 bases and J by 1 base, leaving 7 bases between them. This CDR3 reads CASSSGQNTEAFF. CDR3 nucleotide sequence: TGTGCCAGCAGCTCGGGCCAGAACACTGAAGCTTTCTTT.

The chain employs TRBV12-5 and TRBJ2-5; 9 bases are a match to TRBD1. This CDR3 comprises 17 residues. V shed 2 bases, J shed 1 base, and the junction held 8 bases outside the gene matches. Germline CDR1 is LGHNT and CDR2 is FRNRAP. CDR3 sequence reads: CASGLTSGTGTQETQYF. CDR3 coding DNA: TGTGCTAGTGGTTTGACCTCCGGGACAGGGACCCAAGAGACCCAGTACTTC.

This clone was seen a few times. The chain carries TRBV7-9 and TRBJ1-1, with no clear D. This CDR3 contains 15 residues. Trimming removed 4 bases at V and 0 bases at J, with 12 bases between. Germline values: CDR1 SEHNR, CDR2 FQNEAQ (reference sequence). DNA for the CDR3: TGTGCCAGCAGCTCCGCCTCCAGCTTGAACACTGAAGCTTTCTTT. Translated, it gives CASSSASSLNTEAFF.

The V gene is TRBV18, the J gene TRBJ1-1; maybe TRBD1 (5 bases). V was pared by 5 bases and J by 1 base, with 14 bases between. The CDR3 runs 15 residues. Germline V gene lookup returns CDR1 KGHSH and CDR2 LQKENI. Here the CDR3 reads CASSFPGTQNTEAFF. In DNA, the CDR3 is TGTGCCAGCTCATTTCCCGGGACTCAGAACACTGAAGCTTTCTTT. Filled out from reference TRBV18 and TRBJ1-1, the complete variable domain reads NAGVMQNPRHLVRRRGQEARLRCSPMKGHSHVYWYRQLPEEGLKFMVYLQKENIIDESGMPKERFSAEFPKEGPSILRIQQVVRGDSAAYFCASSFPGTQNTEAFFGQGTRLTVV.

V and J are TRBV18 and TRBJ1-1; weak D call: TRBD1 (6 bases). V was trimmed by 5 bases and J by 6 bases, leaving 28 bases between them. Germline CDR1 reads KGHSH; CDR2 reads LQKENI. The CDR3 has 18 residues. CDR3 coding DNA: TGTGCCAGCTCAGATCTACAGGGAGCGCGGAGTTCAGGGTCTGAAGCTTTCTTT. Translation: CASSDLQGARSSGSEAFF. Full variable domain (remainder filled in from reference TRBV18 and TRBJ1-1): NAGVMQNPRHLVRRRGQEARLRCSPMKGHSHVYWYRQLPEEGLKFMVYLQKENIIDESGMPKERFSAEFPKEGPSILRIQQVVRGDSAAYFCASSDLQGARSSGSEAFFGQGTRLTVV.

The CDR3 protein is CASSLKGGSDTEAFF. For the CDR3, the DNA is TGTGCCAGCAGCTTGAAGGGGGGCTCGGACACTGAAGCTTTCTTT. The chain recombines TRBV5-4 with TRBJ1-1, with D tentatively TRBD1 (6 bases). Trimming took 1 base from V and 3 from J, leaving 13 bases between them. This CDR3 spans 15 amino acids. Germline assignment: CDR1 SGHNT and CDR2 YYREEE (reference sequence).

The chain combines TRBV28 with TRBJ2-3, with TRBD2 as a possible D gene (5 bases). The CDR3 contains 13 residues. Germline lookup yields CDR1 MDHEN and CDR2 SYDVKM. With 4 bases removed from V and 3 bases from J, the gap between germline ends came to 8 bases. CDR3 DNA sequence: TGTGCCAGCAGTTCTCCGGGGACAGATACGCAGTATTTT. This translates into CASSSPGTDTQYF.

In this sample, this clone turned up a few times. This chain connects TRBV3-1 (or the pseudogene TRBV3-2) to TRBJ2-7; D not resolved. Germline values: CDR1 LGHDT, CDR2 YNNKEL (reference sequence). Trimming stripped 0 bases from V and 9 bases from J, with 9 bases between. The CDR3 spans 12 residues. CDR3 amino acids: CASSQEGIVQYF. CDR3 nucleotides: TGTGCCAGCAGCCAAGAAGGAATAGTGCAGTACTTC.

The chain recombines TRBV18 with TRBJ1-1, with 11 bases that match TRBD1. The length of the CDR3 is 14 residues. The germline V gene encodes CDR1 KGHSH and CDR2 LQKENI. V lost 6 bases and J lost 8; bases outside the gene matches: 8. CDR3 residues: CASSPGTGGKEAFF. CDR3 sequence (DNA): TGTGCCAGCTCTCCCGGGACAGGGGGAAAAGAAGCTTTCTTT.

The V gene is TRBV10-1, the J gene TRBJ1-5; the D is unclear. Germline V gene sequence: CDR1 WNHNN, CDR2 SYGVQD (reference sequence). This CDR3 has 14 amino acids. Deletions cut 3 bases from V and 4 bases from J, with 10 bases between. The CDR3 nucleotides are TGCGCCAGCAGTGATTCCGTGGGAAATCAGCCCCAGCATTTT. It encodes CASSDSVGNQPQHF.

The V gene is TRBV28, the J gene TRBJ1-1; D is unclear. Trimming pared 4 bases from V and 7 bases from J, leaving 10 bases between. This CDR3 spans 12 amino acids. Per germline, CDR1 MDHEN and CDR2 SYDVKM. In nucleotides, the CDR3 is TGTGCCAGCAGTTCCAGGTGGAGTGAAGCTTTCTTT. Its translation is CASSSRWSEAFF. Full variable domain (remainder filled in from reference TRBV28 and TRBJ1-1): DVKVTQSSRYLVKRTGEKVFLECVQDMDHENMFWYRQDPGLGLRLIYFSYDVKMKEKGDIPEGYSVSREKKERFSLILESASTNQTSMYLCASSSRWSEAFFGQGTRLTVV.

Comments on this clone: This sample also contains other DNA sequences that code for the same CDR3. J is TRBJ1-2 and V is TRBV15, with a weak D call TRBD1 (6 bases). The CDR3 is 14 residues long. Germline V gene sequence: CDR1 LNHNV, CDR2 YYDKDF (reference sequence). Trimming shortened V by 0 bases and J by 1 base, and 6 bases separated the two germline ends. The CDR3 nucleotides read TGTGCCACCAGCAGAGACAGGGGTAACTATGGCTACACCTTC. Its protein product is CATSRDRGNYGYTF.

The sample holds one count of this clone. The V gene is TRBV12-3 or TRBV12-4, the J gene TRBJ1-6, with TRBD1 as a possible D gene (5 bases). The CDR3 runs to 13 residues. The V end lost 5 bases, the J end lost 4 bases, and 6 bases lay between the germline ends. In DNA, the CDR3 is TGTGCCAGCAGTGGGGGATATAATTCACCCCTCCACTTT. It translates to CASSGGYNSPLHF.

This chain uses TRBV7-8 with TRBJ1-1, with D possibly TRBD1 on 6 matching bases. The CDR3 is 13 residues long. Germline V lookup: CDR1 SGHVS, CDR2 FQNEAQ. V was clipped by 4 bases and J by 5 bases, with 11 bases between them. CDR3 loop: CASSSTGWTEAFF. The DNA of the CDR3 is TGTGCCAGCAGCTCTACAGGGTGGACTGAAGCTTTCTTT.

CDR3 sequence reads: CASSLLVYEKLFF. The CDR3 region has the DNA TGTGCCAGCAGCCTCCTGGTGTATGAAAAACTGTTTTTT. V gene TRBV2 combines with J gene TRBJ1-4; no clear D. The ends were cut back, 6 bases at V and 6 bases at J, with 11 bases in the middle. CDR3 length equals 13 residues. Germline lookup yields CDR1 SNHLY and CDR2 FYNNEI.

This clone occurred once. The chain employs TRBV5-1 and TRBJ1-2; 9 nucleotides align to TRBD1. V gave up 4 bases and J gave up 8 bases; unmatched junction bases: 12. Germline CDR1 SGHRS, CDR2 YFSETQ. This CDR3 has 15 residues. The DNA of the CDR3 is TGCGCCAGCAGCCCCGGGACAGGGAGAAGAGAAGGCTACACCTTC. Translation gives CASSPGTGRREGYTF.

The genes are TRBV20-1 and TRBJ2-1, with TRBD1 as a possible D gene (8 bases). Trimming left V 7 bases short and J 14 bases short, with 18 bases between. Germline lookup yields CDR1 DFQATT and CDR2 SNEGSKA (reference sequence). CDR3 length equals 11 residues. For the CDR3, the DNA is TGCAGTGTAAGGAACAGGGGGGGAGAGTTCTTC. It yields the protein CSVRNRGGEFF.

The chain links TRBV5-4 to TRBJ1-1; D perhaps matches TRBD1 (5 bases). V shed 5 bases and J shed 0 bases, with 14 bases lying between them. CDR1 and CDR2 from the germline V gene are SGHNT and YYREEE (reference sequence). The CDR3 runs to 15 residues. In nucleotides, the CDR3 is TGTGCCAGCAGTCTAAAGGGGTTTTTGAACACTGAAGCTTTCTTT. Translated: CASSLKGFLNTEAFF.

The chain uses TRBV5-1 and TRBJ2-7; 10 bases map to TRBD1. CDR1 and CDR2 from the germline V gene are SGHRS and YFSETQ. Trimming took 5 bases from V and 2 from J; bases not matched to a gene: 7. The CDR3 has 15 residues. Here the CDR3 reads CASSQRTGGTYEQYF. The CDR3 DNA follows: TGCGCCAGCAGTCAACGGACAGGGGGAACCTACGAGCAGTACTTC. The variable domain in full, with the rest retrieved from reference TRBV5-1 and TRBJ2-7, is KAGVTQTPRYLIKTRGQQVTLSCSPISGHRSVSWYQQTPGQGLQFLFEYFSETQRNKGNFPGRFSGRQFSNSRSEMNVSTLELGDSALYLCASSQRTGGTYEQYFGPGTRLTVT.

The rearrangement uses TRBV16 and TRBJ1-1; TRBD1 aligns across 7 bases. This CDR3 is 14 amino acids long. The J segment lost 6 bases and the V segment lost 4 bases, leaving 8 bases of the junction unmatched. Germline CDR1 KGHSY, CDR2 FQNENV. For the CDR3, the DNA is TGTGCCAGCAGCCCGCGCGGACAGGTCGCTGAAGCTTTCTTT. Protein product: CASSPRGQVAEAFF.

V is TRBV25-1 and J is TRBJ1-2; 9 bases map to TRBD1. J gave up 5 bases and V 9 bases, and 4 bases lay outside the gene matches. Germline lookup yields CDR1 MGHDK and CDR2 SYGVNS. CDR3 length: 12 residues. CDR3 sequence reads: CASSGTGYGYTF. DNA of the CDR3: TGTGCCAGTTCCGGGACAGGGTATGGCTACACCTTC.

This chain joins TRBV28 and TRBJ1-1; no firm D call. Trimming removed 3 bases at V and 5 bases at J, with 7 bases between. The CDR3 totals 12 residues. CDR1 and CDR2 (germline): MDHEN, SYDVKM. The CDR3 loop is CASSFPRTEAFF. The CDR3 region has the DNA TGTGCCAGCAGTTTTCCAAGGACTGAAGCTTTCTTT. The full variable domain, completed using reference TRBV28 and TRBJ1-1, is DVKVTQSSRYLVKRTGEKVFLECVQDMDHENMFWYRQDPGLGLRLIYFSYDVKMKEKGDIPEGYSVSREKKERFSLILESASTNQTSMYLCASSFPRTEAFFGQGTRLTVV.

The chain has TRBV28 and TRBJ1-6; 11 bases are a match to TRBD1. The junction had 9 bases not matched to a gene; V was cut back by 6 bases and J by 8 bases. Germline V gene data show CDR1 as MDHEN and CDR2 as SYDVKM. The CDR3 covers 16 residues. The CDR3 coding sequence is TGTGCCAGCAGCATACCCGGGACAGGGGGGTATTCACCCCTCCACTTT. Protein product: CASSIPGTGGYSPLHF.

The chain has TRBV5-1 and TRBJ2-7; D might be TRBD1 (5 bases). Trimming removed 3 bases at V and 5 bases at J, with 12 bases between. CDR3 length: 13 amino acids. Per germline, CDR1 SGHRS and CDR2 YFSETQ. In DNA, the CDR3 is TGCGCCAGCAGCTACCGGACATCCCACGAGCAGTACTTC. This codes for CASSYRTSHEQYF.